The sequence of this T cell receptor (beta chain) was determined in a study of T-cell reconstitution after alpha-beta-depleted transplantation in children. Study-wide points: Some patients' high day-60 TCRbeta diversity was attributed to recipient cells surviving conditioning. Newly produced T cells mostly accounted for T-cell counts and diversity one year post-transplant. Approximately two months post-transplant, alpha-beta T cells reportedly originated from several hundred expanded graft clones.

Unique molecular identifiers featured in how the TCRbeta library was prepared. TCRdb itself ran the PCR reads through MiXCR, one entry per CDR3 protein. This table has approximately 980,000 distinct CDR3 sequences, under 30% appearing once. This CDR3 region has 14 residues. V was cut by 5 bases and J by 7 bases, with 18 bases left in between. Germline CDR1 and CDR2: SEHNR and FQNEAQ (reference sequence). On this clonotype: What it recognizes is unknown.

V is TRBV7-9 and J is TRBJ2-7, with D perhaps matching TRBD2 (5 bases). The receptor comes from a boy under two years old who had a stem cell transplant for SCID, so the T cells may come from the graft donor. This material consisted of PBMCs, mostly from graft donor cells, taken 360 days after TCRalphabeta/CD19-depleted stem cell transplant. CDR3 loop: CASSPSRVLGEQYF. The CDR3 coding sequence is TGTGCCAGCAGCCCCTCGAGGGTGTTAGGAGAGCAGTACTTC.